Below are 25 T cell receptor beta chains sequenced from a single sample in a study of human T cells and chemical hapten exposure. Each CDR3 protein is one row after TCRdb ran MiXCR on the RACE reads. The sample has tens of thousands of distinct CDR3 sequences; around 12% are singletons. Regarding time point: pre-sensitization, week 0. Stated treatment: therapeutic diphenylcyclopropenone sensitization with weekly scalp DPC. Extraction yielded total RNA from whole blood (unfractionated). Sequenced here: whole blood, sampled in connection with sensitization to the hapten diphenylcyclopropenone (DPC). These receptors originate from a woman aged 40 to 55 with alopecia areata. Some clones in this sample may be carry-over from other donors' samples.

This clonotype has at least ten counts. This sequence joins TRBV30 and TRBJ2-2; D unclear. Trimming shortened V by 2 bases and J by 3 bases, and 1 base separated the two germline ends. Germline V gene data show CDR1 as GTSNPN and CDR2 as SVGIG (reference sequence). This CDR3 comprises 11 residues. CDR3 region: CAWSYTGELFF. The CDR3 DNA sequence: TGTGCCTGGAGTTACACCGGGGAGCTGTTTTTT.

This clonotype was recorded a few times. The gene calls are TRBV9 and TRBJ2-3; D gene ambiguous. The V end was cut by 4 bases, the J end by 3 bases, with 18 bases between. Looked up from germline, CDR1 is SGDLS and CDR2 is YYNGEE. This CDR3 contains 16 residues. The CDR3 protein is CASSPRTIGVTDTQYF. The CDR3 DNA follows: TGTGCCAGCAGCCCCCGGACCATTGGGGTGACAGATACGCAGTATTTT.

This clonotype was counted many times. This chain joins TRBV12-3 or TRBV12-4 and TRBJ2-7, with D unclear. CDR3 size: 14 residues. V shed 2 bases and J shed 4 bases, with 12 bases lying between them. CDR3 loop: CASSLYPAEYEQYF. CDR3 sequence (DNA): TGTGCCAGCAGTTTATACCCAGCCGAATACGAGCAGTACTTC.

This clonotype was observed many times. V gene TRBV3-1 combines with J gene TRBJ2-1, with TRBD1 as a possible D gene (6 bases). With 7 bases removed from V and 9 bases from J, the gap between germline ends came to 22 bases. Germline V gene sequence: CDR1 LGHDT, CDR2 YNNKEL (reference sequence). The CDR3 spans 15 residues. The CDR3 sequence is CASTRYRTARGEQFF. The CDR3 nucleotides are TGTGCCAGCACGCGATACCGGACAGCCCGTGGTGAGCAGTTCTTC.

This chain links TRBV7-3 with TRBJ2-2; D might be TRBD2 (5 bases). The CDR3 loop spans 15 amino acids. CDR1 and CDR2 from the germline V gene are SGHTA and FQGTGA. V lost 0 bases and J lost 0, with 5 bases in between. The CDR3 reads CASSLTSANTGELFF. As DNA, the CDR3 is TGTGCCAGCAGCTTAACTAGCGCGAACACCGGGGAGCTGTTTTTT.

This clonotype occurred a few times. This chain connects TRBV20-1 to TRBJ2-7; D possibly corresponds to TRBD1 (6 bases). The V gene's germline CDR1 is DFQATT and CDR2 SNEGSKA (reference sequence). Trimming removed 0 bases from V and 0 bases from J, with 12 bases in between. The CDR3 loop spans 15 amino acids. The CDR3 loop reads CSARDGTKISYEQYF. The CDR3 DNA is TGCAGTGCTAGAGATGGGACAAAGATCTCCTACGAGCAGTACTTC.

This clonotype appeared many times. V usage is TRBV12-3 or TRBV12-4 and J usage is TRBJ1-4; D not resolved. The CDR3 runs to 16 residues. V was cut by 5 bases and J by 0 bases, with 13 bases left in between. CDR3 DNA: TGTGCCAGCAGTACCTTCCTACCTGCAACTAATGAAAAACTGTTTTTT. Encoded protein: CASSTFLPATNEKLFF.

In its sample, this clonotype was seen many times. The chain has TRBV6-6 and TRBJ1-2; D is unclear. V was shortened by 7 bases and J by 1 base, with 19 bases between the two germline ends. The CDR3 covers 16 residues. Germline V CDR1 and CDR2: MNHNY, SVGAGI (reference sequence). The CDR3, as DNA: TGTGCCAGCAACTCACTAACGGACCATTTTAACTATGGCTACACCTTC. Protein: CASNSLTDHFNYGYTF.

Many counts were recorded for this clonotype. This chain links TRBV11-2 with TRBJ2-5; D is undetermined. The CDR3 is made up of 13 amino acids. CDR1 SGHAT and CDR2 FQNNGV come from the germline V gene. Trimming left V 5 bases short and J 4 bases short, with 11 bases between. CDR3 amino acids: CASSPAPGETQYF. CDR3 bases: TGTGCCAGCAGCCCCGCCCCTGGAGAGACCCAGTACTTC.

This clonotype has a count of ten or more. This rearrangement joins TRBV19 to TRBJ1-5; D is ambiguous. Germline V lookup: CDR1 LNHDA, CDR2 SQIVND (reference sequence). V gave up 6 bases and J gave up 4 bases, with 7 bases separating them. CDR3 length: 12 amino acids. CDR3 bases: TGTGCCAGTAGCGAAGAGAATCAGCCCCAGCATTTT. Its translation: CASSEENQPQHF.

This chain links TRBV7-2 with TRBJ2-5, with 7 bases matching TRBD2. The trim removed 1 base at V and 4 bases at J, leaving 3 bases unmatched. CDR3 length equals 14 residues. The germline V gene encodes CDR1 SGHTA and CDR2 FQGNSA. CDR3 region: CASSLDPGGETQYF. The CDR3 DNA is TGTGCCAGCAGCTTAGATCCGGGGGGAGAGACCCAGTACTTC.

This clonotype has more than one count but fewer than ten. In DNA, the CDR3 is TGTGCCAGCAGTGTTTCTAGCGGGGGGACAGATACGCAGTATTTT. It codes for CASSVSSGGTDTQYF. V gene TRBV6-1 combines with J gene TRBJ2-3; 11 bases fit TRBD2. CDR3 length: 15 residues. CDR1 and CDR2 from the germline V gene are MNHNS and SASEGT. The trim removed 4 bases at V and 3 bases at J, leaving 3 bases unmatched.

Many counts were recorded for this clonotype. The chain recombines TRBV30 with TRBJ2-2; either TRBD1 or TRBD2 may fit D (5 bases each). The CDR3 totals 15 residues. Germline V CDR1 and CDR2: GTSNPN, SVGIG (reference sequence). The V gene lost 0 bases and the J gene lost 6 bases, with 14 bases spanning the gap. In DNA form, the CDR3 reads TGTGCCTGGAGTGTATTGCCCGGGGCGGCCGGGGAGCTGTTTTTT. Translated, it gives CAWSVLPGAAGELFF. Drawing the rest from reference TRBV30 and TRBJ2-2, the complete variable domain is SQTIHQWPATLVQPVGSPLSLECTVEGTSNPNLYWYRQAAGRGLQLLFYSVGIGQISSEVPQNLSASRPQDRQFILSSKKLLLSDSGFYLCAWSVLPGAAGELFFGEGSRLTVL.

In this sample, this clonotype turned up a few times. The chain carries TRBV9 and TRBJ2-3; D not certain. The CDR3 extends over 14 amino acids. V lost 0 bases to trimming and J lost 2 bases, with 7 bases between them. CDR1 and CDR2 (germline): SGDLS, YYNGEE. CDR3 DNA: TGTGCCAGCAGCGTAGCTATACACACAGATACGCAGTATTTT. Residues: CASSVAIHTDTQYF.

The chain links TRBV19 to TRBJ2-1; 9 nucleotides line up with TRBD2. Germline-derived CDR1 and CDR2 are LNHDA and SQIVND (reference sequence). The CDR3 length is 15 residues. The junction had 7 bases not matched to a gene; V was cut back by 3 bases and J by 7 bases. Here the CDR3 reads CASSIPGLAPNEQFF. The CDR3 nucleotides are TGTGCCAGTAGTATCCCGGGACTAGCCCCGAATGAGCAGTTCTTC.

This CDR3 reads CSARTPGDRAFF. For the CDR3, the DNA is TGCAGTGCTAGAACCCCGGGGGATCGTGCTTTCTTT. The chain has TRBV20-1 and TRBJ1-1; D is perhaps TRBD1 (5 bases). V gave up 2 bases and J gave up 11 bases, with 15 bases separating them. Looked up from germline, CDR1 is DFQATT and CDR2 is SNEGSKA (reference sequence). The CDR3 is 12 amino acids.

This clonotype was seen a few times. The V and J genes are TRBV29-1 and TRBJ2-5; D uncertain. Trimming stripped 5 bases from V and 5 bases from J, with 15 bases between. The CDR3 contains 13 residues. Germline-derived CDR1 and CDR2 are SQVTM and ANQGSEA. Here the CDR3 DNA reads TGCAGCGTTACGTCCTGGGCTCGGGAGACCCAGTACTTC. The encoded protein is CSVTSWARETQYF.

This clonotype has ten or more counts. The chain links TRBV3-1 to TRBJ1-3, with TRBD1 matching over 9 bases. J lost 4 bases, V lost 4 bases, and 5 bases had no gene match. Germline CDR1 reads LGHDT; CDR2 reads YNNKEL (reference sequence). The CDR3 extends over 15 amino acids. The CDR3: CASSPGQGTGNTIYF. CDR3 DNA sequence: TGTGCCAGCAGCCCAGGACAGGGGACGGGAAACACCATATATTTT.

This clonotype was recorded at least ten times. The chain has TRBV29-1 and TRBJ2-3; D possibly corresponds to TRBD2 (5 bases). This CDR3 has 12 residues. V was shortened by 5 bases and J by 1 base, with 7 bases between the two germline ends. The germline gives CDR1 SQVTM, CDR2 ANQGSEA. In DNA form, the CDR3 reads TGCAGCGTTTTACTAGGCACAGATACGCAGTATTTT. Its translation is CSVLLGTDTQYF.

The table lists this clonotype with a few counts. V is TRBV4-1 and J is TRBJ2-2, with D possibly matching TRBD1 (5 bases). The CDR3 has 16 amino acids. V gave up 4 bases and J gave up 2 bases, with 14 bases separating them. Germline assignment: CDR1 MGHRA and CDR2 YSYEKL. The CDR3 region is CASSPIPRVNTGELFF. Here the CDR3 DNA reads TGCGCCAGCAGCCCCATCCCCAGGGTAAACACCGGGGAGCTGTTTTTT.

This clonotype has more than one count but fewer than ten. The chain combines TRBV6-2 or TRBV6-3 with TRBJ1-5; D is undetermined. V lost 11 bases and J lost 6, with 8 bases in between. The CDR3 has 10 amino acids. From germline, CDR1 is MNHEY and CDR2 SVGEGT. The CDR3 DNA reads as TGTGCCTGCCCGGTTCAGCCCCAGCATTTT. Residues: CACPVQPQHF.

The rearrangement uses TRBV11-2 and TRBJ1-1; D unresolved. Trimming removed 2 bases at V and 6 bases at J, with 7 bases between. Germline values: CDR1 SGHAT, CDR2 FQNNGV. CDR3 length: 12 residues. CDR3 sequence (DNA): TGTGCCAGCAGCTTATCGGTGGCTGAAGCTTTCTTT. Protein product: CASSLSVAEAFF.

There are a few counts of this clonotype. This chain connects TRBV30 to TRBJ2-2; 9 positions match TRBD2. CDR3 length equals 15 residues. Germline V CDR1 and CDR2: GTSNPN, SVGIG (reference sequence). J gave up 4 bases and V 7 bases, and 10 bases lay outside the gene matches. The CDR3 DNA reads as TGTGCCTTAAGCGCCCTAGCGGGGCTCACCGGGGAGCTGTTTTTT. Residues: CALSALAGLTGELFF.

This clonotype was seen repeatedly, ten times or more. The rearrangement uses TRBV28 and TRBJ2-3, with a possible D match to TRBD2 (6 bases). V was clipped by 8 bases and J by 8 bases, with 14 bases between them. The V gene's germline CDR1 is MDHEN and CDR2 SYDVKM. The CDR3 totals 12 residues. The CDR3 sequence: CASVGAGPTQYF. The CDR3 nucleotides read TGTGCCAGCGTGGGAGCGGGCCCTACGCAGTATTTT.

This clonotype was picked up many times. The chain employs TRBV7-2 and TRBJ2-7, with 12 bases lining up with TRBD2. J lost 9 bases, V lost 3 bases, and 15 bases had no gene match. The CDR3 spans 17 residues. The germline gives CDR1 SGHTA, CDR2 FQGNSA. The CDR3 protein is CASSFTSGGSLPMAQYF. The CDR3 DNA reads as TGTGCCAGCAGCTTTACTAGCGGGGGGTCCCTCCCCATGGCGCAGTACTTC.